What follows are 22 T cell receptor beta chains derived from one specimen sequenced in a study of vaccination and CD4 T cells after COVID-19. These TCRs are of unknown antigen specificity. The study sequenced cultured CD4+ T cell DNA using the Oncomine TCR Beta short-read assay. Genomic DNA was extracted from cultured CD4+ T cells. TCRdb re-analysed the PCR reads in MiXCR, keeping a single row per CDR3 protein. This table holds 6,900 or so distinct CDR3 sequences, around 34% found once. Treatment in this sample: approximately 9-day PBMC culture with coronavirus spike peptide pools or control peptides (ViraFEST assay). Prior to the COVID-19 pandemic (2011-2018), the unexposed donor's CD4+ T cells were collected. The specimen sequenced was CD4+ T cells from blood, cultured in vitro. These TCRs come from a human donor in good health.

This clonotype was found a few times. V usage is TRBV20-1 and J usage is TRBJ2-3; 8 nucleotides match TRBD2. The germline CDR1 and CDR2 sequences are DFQATT and SNEGSKA (reference sequence). The CDR3 totals 13 residues. V lost 3 bases to trimming and J lost 5 bases; unmatched junction nucleotides: 4. DNA for the CDR3: TGCAGTGCTAGGGCCAGCGGGAGAGATACGCAGTATTTT. It codes for CSARASGRDTQYF.

This clonotype turned up a few times. The chain uses TRBV20-1 and TRBJ2-1; D may be TRBD1 or TRBD2 (7 bases each). Germline V gene data show CDR1 as DFQATT and CDR2 as SNEGSKA (reference sequence). The CDR3 spans 16 residues. Between the trimmed V and J ends, which lost 0 bases and 7 bases, there was a span of 19 bases. CDR3 bases: TGCAGTGCTAGAGATCAGGGGGACTACTCCTTAAATGAGCAGTTCTTC. Protein sequence: CSARDQGDYSLNEQFF.

Here the CDR3 reads CASKPGPTQWAEQFF. The CDR3, as DNA: TGTGCCAGCAAACCCGGGCCTACGCAATGGGCCGAGCAGTTCTTC. The gene calls are TRBV7-2 and TRBJ2-1; unclear D gene. CDR1 and CDR2 (germline): SGHTA, FQGNSA. CDR3 size: 15 residues. V lost 7 bases and J 10 bases, leaving 23 bases between the germline ends.

The rearrangement uses TRBV11-1 and TRBJ2-3; TRBD1 aligns across 9 bases. The CDR3 extends over 14 amino acids. V trimming: 4 bases; J trimming: 1 base; junction bases outside the gene matches: 0. Germline-derived CDR1 and CDR2 are SGHAT and FQDESV (reference sequence). The chain's CDR3 is CASSWDRGTDTQYF. The CDR3 DNA sequence: TGTGCCAGCAGCTGGGACAGGGGCACAGATACGCAGTATTTT.

V and J are TRBV7-2 and TRBJ2-2, with TRBD2 as a possible D gene (6 bases). The germline gives CDR1 SGHTA, CDR2 FQGNSA. Trimming removed 5 bases from V and 1 base from J, with 14 bases in between. The CDR3 has 16 residues. The CDR3 spells CASSPPGRGNTGELFF. In nucleotides, the CDR3 is TGTGCCAGCAGCCCCCCGGGGCGGGGGAACACCGGGGAGCTGTTTTTT. The full variable domain, its missing parts supplied by reference TRBV7-2 and TRBJ2-2, is GAGVSQSPSNKVTEKGKDVELRCDPISGHTALYWYRQSLGQGLEFLIYFQGNSAPDKSGLPSDRFSAERTGGSVSTLTIQRTQQEDSAVYLCASSPPGRGNTGELFFGEGSRLTVL.

This clonotype was detected a few times. This chain links TRBV27 with TRBJ1-2; D is unresolved. From germline, CDR1 is MNHEY and CDR2 SMNVEV (reference sequence). The V gene lost 4 bases and the J gene lost 8 bases, with 8 bases spanning the gap. The CDR3 totals 11 residues. In DNA, the CDR3 is TGTGCCAGCAGTTCTCTGGGAGGCTACACCTTC. Protein product: CASSSLGGYTF.

J is TRBJ1-2 and V is TRBV7-2; D not certain. This CDR3 has 13 residues. Germline CDR1 reads SGHTA; CDR2 reads FQGNSA. V was shortened by 7 bases and J by 4 bases, with 13 bases between the two germline ends. CDR3 in amino acids: CASTPARGYGYTF. The CDR3 nucleotides read TGTGCCAGCACTCCCGCGAGAGGCTATGGCTACACCTTC.

This clonotype showed up just a few times. CDR3 amino acids: CASSLGGFAGANEQFF. DNA for the CDR3: TGTGCCAGCAGCTTAGGGGGGTTCGCGGGTGCAAATGAGCAGTTCTTC. V usage is TRBV7-3 and J usage is TRBJ2-1, with D possibly matching TRBD2 (6 bases). CDR3 length: 16 residues. V was cut by 2 bases and J by 7 bases, with 18 bases left in between. Germline V gene data show CDR1 as SGHTA and CDR2 as FQGTGA.

This clonotype was found once. The J gene is TRBJ2-3, the V gene TRBV19, with D perhaps TRBD2 (5 bases). CDR1 LNHDA and CDR2 SQIVND come from the germline V gene (reference sequence). Trimming pared 6 bases from V and 6 bases from J, leaving 13 bases between. CDR3 length: 13 amino acids. The CDR3: CASSLGIADTQYF. The CDR3 bases are TGTGCCAGTAGCCTTGGAATAGCGGATACGCAGTATTTT.

The chain is built from TRBV6-2 or TRBV6-3 and TRBJ2-3, with D possibly matching TRBD1 (5 bases). V lost 6 bases, J lost 4 bases, and 20 bases lay in between. CDR3 length: 16 residues. Germline V lookup: CDR1 MNHEY, CDR2 SVGEGT. The CDR3: CASRPGRVREADTQYF. The CDR3 nucleotides read TGTGCCAGCAGACCCGGTCGGGTCAGGGAAGCAGATACGCAGTATTTT.

The chain recombines TRBV18 with TRBJ2-7; D is unclear. CDR3 size: 13 residues. Trimming pared 6 bases from V and 6 bases from J, leaving 15 bases between. CDR1 and CDR2 (germline): KGHSH, LQKENI. The CDR3 sequence is CASSLTREIEQYF. For the CDR3, the DNA is TGTGCCAGCTCCCTCACCAGAGAGATCGAGCAGTACTTC.

The CDR3 here is CSAGTGSSYEQYF. The CDR3 region has the DNA TGCAGTGCGGGGACAGGGAGCTCCTACGAGCAGTACTTC. The rearrangement joins TRBV20-1 to TRBJ2-7, with TRBD1 matching 9 bases. CDR1 and CDR2 (germline): DFQATT, SNEGSKA (reference sequence). The CDR3 length is 13 residues. The J segment lost 0 bases and the V segment lost 6 bases, leaving 3 bases of the junction unmatched.

In this sample, this clonotype turned up a few times. V and J are TRBV10-3 and TRBJ2-2; 8 nucleotides agree with TRBD2. CDR3 length: 15 amino acids. J lost 5 bases, V lost 11 bases, and 13 bases had no gene match. CDR1 and CDR2 (germline): ENHRY, SYGVKD. The CDR3 DNA reads TGTGCCGTCCGCGGCGGGGGGCTGACGACCGGGGAGCTGTTTTTT. Encoded protein: CAVRGGGLTTGELFF.

J is TRBJ2-6 and V is TRBV6-4; D is possibly TRBD1 (6 bases). Germline assignment: CDR1 MRHNA and CDR2 SNTAGT. V lost 2 bases, J lost 0 bases, and 11 bases lay in between. The CDR3 loop spans 17 amino acids. CDR3 region: CASSDGVRGSGANVLTF. DNA of the CDR3: TGTGCCAGCAGTGACGGTGTCAGGGGCTCTGGGGCCAACGTCCTGACTTTC.

This clonotype was found a few times. CDR3 amino acids: CASSNRTDMNTEAFF. As DNA, the CDR3 is TGTGCCAGCAGCAACCGTACCGACATGAACACTGAAGCTTTCTTT. The rearrangement uses TRBV21-1 and TRBJ1-1. TRBV21-1 is assigned pseudogene status. The CDR3 contains 15 residues.

The V and J genes are TRBV20-1 and TRBJ2-3; D not resolved. The V gene lost 2 bases and the J gene lost 4 bases, with 4 bases spanning the gap. The CDR3 is made up of 11 amino acids. Germline loops: CDR1 DFQATT, CDR2 SNEGSKA (reference sequence). The CDR3 DNA follows: TGCAGTGCTAGAACCCCAGATACGCAGTATTTT. Protein sequence: CSARTPDTQYF.

This clonotype was picked up a small number of times. The chain joins TRBV24-1 to TRBJ2-2, with 7 nucleotides matching TRBD1. Germline-derived CDR1 and CDR2 are KGHDR and SFDVKD. J lost 6 bases, V lost 4 bases, and 1 base had no gene match. The CDR3 length is 13 residues. CDR3 bases: TGTGCCACCAGTGACACAGGGGCCGGGGAGCTGTTTTTT. Its protein product is CATSDTGAGELFF.

The rearrangement joins TRBV7-2 to TRBJ1-1; the D gene is possibly TRBD1 (5 bases). V was clipped by 4 bases and J by 4 bases, with 16 bases between them. Germline assignment: CDR1 SGHTA and CDR2 FQGNSA. The CDR3 totals 15 residues. Here the CDR3 reads CASSYMGVTSTEAFF. In DNA, the CDR3 is TGTGCCAGCAGCTATATGGGGGTCACTTCCACTGAAGCTTTCTTT.

In its sample, this clonotype was seen a few times. The gene calls are TRBV6-2 or TRBV6-3 and TRBJ1-6; unclear D gene. CDR3 length equals 14 residues. The V gene lost 6 bases and the J gene lost 8 bases, with 14 bases spanning the gap. Germline CDR1 and CDR2: MNHEY and SVGEGT. CDR3 loop: CASRFRRYDSPLHF. CDR3 sequence (DNA): TGTGCCAGCAGATTTCGTCGTTACGATTCACCCCTCCACTTT.

The V call is TRBV30, the J call TRBJ1-5; 11 bases fit TRBD1. Germline lookup yields CDR1 GTSNPN and CDR2 SVGIG (reference sequence). The CDR3 length is 12 residues. V was pared by 8 bases and J by 7 bases, with 4 bases of the junction left unmatched. The CDR3 coding sequence is TGTGCCACGGGACAGGGGGTACAGCCCCAGCATTTT. Protein sequence: CATGQGVQPQHF.

J is TRBJ2-7 and V is TRBV5-1, with D perhaps matching TRBD2 (5 bases). CDR3 length: 14 residues. The V gene's germline CDR1 is SGHRS and CDR2 YFSETQ. The V gene lost 2 bases and the J gene lost 2 bases, with 11 bases spanning the gap. The CDR3 sequence is CASSFGNAAYEQYF. CDR3 DNA: TGCGCCAGCAGCTTCGGGAACGCCGCCTACGAGCAGTACTTC.

The rearrangement links TRBV19 to TRBJ2-2; no reliable D call. The CDR3 is 14 residues long. The V end was cut by 7 bases, the J end by 5 bases, with 14 bases between. In germline, CDR1 is LNHDA, CDR2 SQIVND (reference sequence). The CDR3 nucleotides are TGTGCCAGTACCCGAGCTACCGTTACCGGGGAGCTGTTTTTT. Translated, it gives CASTRATVTGELFF.